Listed below are T cell receptor beta chains from one sample, sequenced in a study of human T cells and chemical hapten exposure. TCRdb redid the calling of the RACE reads with MiXCR, one entry per CDR3 protein. This sample has 60,000 to 70,000 distinct CDR3 sequences, with 11% found just once. The specimen comprised whole blood, sampled in connection with sensitization to the hapten diphenylcyclopropenone (DPC). Source of these receptors: a woman aged 45-60 years with alopecia areata. Some clones in this sample may be carry-over from other donors' samples. CDR3s include the opening cysteine and the closing phenylalanine or tryptophan. Fields, in order: D gene, clone size, V gene, J gene, CDR3 DNA, CDR3 protein. The D gene is left open where the match is weak. The size entry is marked missing in some rows and otherwise reads once, few, many or a size class.

-	once	TRBV20-1	TRBJ1-3	TGCAGTGCTGCCCCCGGGGGAAACACCATATATTTT	CSAAPGGNTIYF
-	few	TRBV28	TRBJ1-5	TGTGCCAGCAACCCCGGAGGGAGACCGGGTCAGCCCCAGCATTTT	CASNPGGRPGQPQHF
-	many	TRBV6-2/TRBV6-3	TRBJ2-3	TGTGCCAGCTTACTACTCGGGAGCACAGATACGCAGTATTTT	CASLLLGSTDTQYF
-	many	TRBV7-2	TRBJ2-5	TGTGCCAGCAGCTCCCGCACAGGGTTGGAGACCCAGTACTTC	CASSSRTGLETQYF
-	many	TRBV20-1	TRBJ2-4	TGCAGTGCTACGGGACTTCCGAGTCAAAACATTCAGTACTTC	CSATGLPSQNIQYF
-	-	TRBV7-2	TRBJ1-1	TGTGCCAGCAGCTTAGTATGGGGACCCCGGGGGATGAACACTGAAGCTTTCTTT	CASSLVWGPRGMNTEAFF
TRBD2	many	TRBV2	TRBJ2-1	TGTGCCAGCAGTGAAGGTGGACTAGCTTCAAATGAGCAGTTCTTC	CASSEGGLASNEQFF
-	-	TRBV28	TRBJ1-2	TGTGCCAGCATTTCCTCCCAGGGTTATGCGGACTATGGCTACACCTTC	CASISSQGYADYGYTF
-	many	TRBV6-5	TRBJ2-7	TGTGCCAGCAGTTACTCTTTAGGTGCGGATTACGAGCAGTACTTC	CASSYSLGADYEQYF
TRBD1	many	TRBV7-3	TRBJ1-2	TGTGCCAGCAGCGAAGGGCCAGGGGGTAACTATGGCTACACCTTC	CASSEGPGGNYGYTF
TRBD1	-	TRBV5-5	TRBJ1-5	TGTGCCAGCAGCGACAGGGCTGGGCAGCCCCAGCATTTT	CASSDRAGQPQHF
-	few	TRBV3-1	TRBJ2-7	TGTGCCAGCAGTCTTATGACTAGCTACGAGCAGTACTTC	CASSLMTSYEQYF
-	many	TRBV27	TRBJ2-7	TGTGCCAGCAGTTTAGCGCTCACCCAGGAGCAGTACTTC	CASSLALTQEQYF
TRBD2	many	TRBV29-1	TRBJ2-1	TGCAGCGTCAGAGGGGCTAGCGGGAGATCCCCGGATGAGCAGTTCTTC	CSVRGASGRSPDEQFF
TRBD2	few	TRBV4-2	TRBJ2-7	TGTGCCAGCAGCACCCGAGCAGCGGGAGTCGTTTACGAGCAGTACTTC	CASSTRAAGVVYEQYF
TRBD1	many	TRBV12-3/TRBV12-4	TRBJ1-4	TGTGCCAGCACCCCGGGACAGATTAATGAAAAACTGTTTTTT	CASTPGQINEKLFF
-	-	TRBV2	TRBJ1-2	TGTGCCAGCAGCCCCCGCCCCGGGGGCTACACCTTC	CASSPRPGGYTF
-	few	TRBV6-6	TRBJ1-1	TGTGCCAGCACCAAAACATCCAACACTGAAGCTTTCTTT	CASTKTSNTEAFF
-	few	TRBV6-2/TRBV6-3	TRBJ1-4	TGTGCCAGCAGTTACGTGAGGAGCGAAAAACTGTTTTTT	CASSYVRSEKLFF
-	-	TRBV20-1	TRBJ2-5	TGCAGTGCTGGAAGGGGTGGCAGGGGAGTTGGAGAGACCCAGTACTTC	CSAGRGGRGVGETQYF
-	many	TRBV19	TRBJ2-1	TGTGCCACCCTAGGGGGGGTAGGTGAGCAGTTCTTC	CATLGGVGEQFF
-	many	TRBV5-1	TRBJ2-5	TGCGCCAGCAGCGCCACACAAGAGACCCAGTACTTC	CASSATQETQYF
-	-	TRBV11-2	TRBJ2-1	TGTGCCAGCAGCTTTGTGAATGAGCAGTTCTTC	CASSFVNEQFF
-	many	TRBV5-1	TRBJ1-1	TGCGCCAGCAGTCTGGGGATCCGGTTGTTGAACACTGAAGCTTTCTTT	CASSLGIRLLNTEAFF
-	few	TRBV29-1	TRBJ1-1	TGCAGCGTGGGGGACTTTAAAGCTTTCTTT	CSVGDFKAFF
-	-	TRBV29-1	TRBJ2-1	TGCAGCGTGCATAGCGGAGTAGGAGGGGATGAGCAGTTCTTC	CSVHSGVGGDEQFF
-	few	TRBV27	TRBJ2-1	TGTGCCAGCAGGGGGCCCTACAATGAGCAGTTCTTC	CASRGPYNEQFF
-	-	TRBV11-2	TRBJ1-6	TGTGCCAGCAGCTTAAACAGGGAGGAATCACCCCTCCACTTT	CASSLNREESPLHF
TRBD2	many	TRBV24-1	TRBJ2-1	TGTGCCACCAGTGACCTAGCGGGAACTTACAATGAGCAGTTCTTC	CATSDLAGTYNEQFF
TRBD2	many	TRBV28	TRBJ2-5	TGTGCCAGCAGTTTGGGCAGGGGGACTAGCGGACAAGAGACCCAGTACTTC	CASSLGRGTSGQETQYF
TRBD1	few	TRBV7-9	TRBJ2-7	TGTGCCAGCAGCATGGGACAGGGGACGTCCTACGAGCAGTACTTC	CASSMGQGTSYEQYF
TRBD1	many	TRBV4-2	TRBJ1-5	TGTGCCAGCAGCCAAATTTTTCTGACAGGGAATCAGCCCCAGCATTTT	CASSQIFLTGNQPQHF
-	many	TRBV29-1	TRBJ1-1	TGCAGCGGGCAGAACACTGAAGCTTTCTTT	CSGQNTEAFF
-	-	TRBV28	TRBJ2-5	TGTGCCAGCAGTTTAGAGGGCGGGGCGCGAGGAGCGGAGACCCAGTACTTC	CASSLEGGARGAETQYF
TRBD1	-	TRBV18	TRBJ1-1	TGTGCCAGCTCTCGAGGGGGCCAGATGAACACTGAAGCTTTCTTT	CASSRGGQMNTEAFF
-	many	TRBV7-3	TRBJ2-7	TGTGCCAGCAGCTTAAAGCCGGCTAGTGCAAGTGGGGAGCAGTACTTC	CASSLKPASASGEQYF
-	few	TRBV7-2	TRBJ1-6	TGTGCCAGCAGGGGGCGGAGCTCCTATAATTCACCCCTCCACTTT	CASRGRSSYNSPLHF
TRBD2	few	TRBV4-2	TRBJ2-3	TGTGCCAGCAGCCATGGGACTAGGGGAGGCGATACGCAGTATTTT	CASSHGTRGGDTQYF
-	many	TRBV6-5	TRBJ2-3	TGTGCCAGCAGTTACCAACCGGTACTAGCTGGGGATACGCAGTATTTT	CASSYQPVLAGDTQYF
-	few	TRBV9	TRBJ2-2	TGTGCCAGCAGCGAGCAGGAGAACACCGGGGAGCTGTTTTTT	CASSEQENTGELFF
TRBD1	-	TRBV2	TRBJ2-1	TGTGCCAGCAGTGAGGGGGGACAGGGATTAAATGAGCAGTTCTTC	CASSEGGQGLNEQFF
TRBD1	-	TRBV7-9	TRBJ1-3	TGTGCCAGCAGCCCCTCAGGGGGCCCTGGAAACACCATATATTTT	CASSPSGGPGNTIYF
TRBD1	-	TRBV25-1	TRBJ2-7	TGTGCCAGCAGTGAATACGGGACAGGGGGACACGAGCAGTACTTC	CASSEYGTGGHEQYF
-	many	TRBV20-1	TRBJ1-4	TGCAGTGCTCGACGGAAAACAGGGAGAGAGGGCGAAAAACTGTTTTTT	CSARRKTGREGEKLFF
TRBD1	-	TRBV28	TRBJ1-2	TGTGCCAGCAGTTACGCGGGACAGTCCTATGGCTACACCTTC	CASSYAGQSYGYTF
-	-	TRBV30	TRBJ2-2	TGTGCCTGGAGCCTCTCCGGATTGTACACCGGGGAGCTGTTTTTT	CAWSLSGLYTGELFF
TRBD1	many	TRBV7-3	TRBJ1-2	TGTGCCAGCAGCCCTCGAGGGGACAGGGTGTCAGGTGGCTACACCTTC	CASSPRGDRVSGGYTF